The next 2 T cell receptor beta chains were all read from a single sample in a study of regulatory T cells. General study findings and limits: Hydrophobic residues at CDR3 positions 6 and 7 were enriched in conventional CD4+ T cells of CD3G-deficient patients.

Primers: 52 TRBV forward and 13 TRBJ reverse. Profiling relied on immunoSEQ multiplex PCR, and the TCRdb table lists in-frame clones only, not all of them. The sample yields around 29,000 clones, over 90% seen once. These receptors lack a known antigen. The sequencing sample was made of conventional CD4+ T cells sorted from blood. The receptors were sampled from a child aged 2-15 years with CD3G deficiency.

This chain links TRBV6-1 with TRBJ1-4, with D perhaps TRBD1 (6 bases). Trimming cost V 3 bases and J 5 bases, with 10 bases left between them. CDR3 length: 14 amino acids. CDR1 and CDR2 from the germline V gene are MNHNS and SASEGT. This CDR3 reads CASSEGGRNEKLFF. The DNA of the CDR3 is TGTGCCAGCAGTGAGGGGGGGCGGAATGAAAAACTGTTTTTT.

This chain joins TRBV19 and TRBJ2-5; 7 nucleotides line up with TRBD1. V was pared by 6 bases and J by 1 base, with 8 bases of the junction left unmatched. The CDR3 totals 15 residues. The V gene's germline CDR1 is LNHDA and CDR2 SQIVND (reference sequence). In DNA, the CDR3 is TGTGCCAGTAGCCTGACAGGGAACCTCCAAGAGACCCAGTACTTC. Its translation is CASSLTGNLQETQYF.